One and the same sample provided the 25 T cell receptor beta chains below, sequenced in a study of low-dose radiotherapy and immunotherapy resistance in tumors. First-strand cDNA relied on TRAV- and TRBV-specific primers spanning alpha and beta chains. TCR amplification ran 20 PCR cycles using constant-region and V-primer adapter primers. One entry per CDR3 protein results from TCRdb running MiXCR on the reads. The sample consists of just over 90,000 distinct CDR3 sequences, 20% to 25% of them appearing once. Time point here: after trial treatment. Treatment reported: LDRT plus nivolumab, ipilimumab, low-dose cyclophosphamide and aspirin (RACIN trial). This specimen was PBMCs, taken after low-dose radiotherapy plus immunotherapy. These receptors all come from a female donor with ovarian cancer.

This clonotype was seen many times. The CDR3 loop is CASSNPGTGSSYEQYF. Here the CDR3 DNA reads TGTGCCAGTAGTAATCCCGGGACAGGAAGCTCCTACGAGCAGTACTTC. The chain has TRBV19 and TRBJ2-7; TRBD1 agrees at 8 bases. The CDR3 covers 16 residues. V shed 4 bases, J shed 0 bases, and the junction held 8 bases outside the gene matches. Per germline, CDR1 LNHDA and CDR2 SQIVND (reference sequence).

This clonotype occurred many times. This chain uses TRBV2 with TRBJ1-1; the D gene is possibly TRBD1 (6 bases). CDR3 length: 12 residues. Germline V gives CDR1 SNHLY, CDR2 FYNNEI. Trimming stripped 11 bases from V and 11 bases from J, with 21 bases between. In DNA form, the CDR3 reads TGTGCCGGTGCCGGGACACCCTTCGAGGCTTTCTTT. Translating it yields CAGAGTPFEAFF.

This clonotype was counted at least ten times. The rearrangement joins TRBV9 to TRBJ2-2; D uncertain. The CDR3 is 13 residues long. The germline V and J ends were trimmed by 4 bases and 7 bases, with 11 bases remaining between them. The germline V gene has CDR1 SGDLS and CDR2 YYNGEE. For the CDR3, the DNA is TGTGCCAGCAGCCCTCACTCCGGCGGGGAGCTGTTTTTT. Its protein product is CASSPHSGGELFF.

This clonotype was counted many times. This chain links TRBV7-2 with TRBJ2-1; D not certain. V was trimmed by 5 bases and J by 5 bases, leaving 10 bases between them. The CDR3 has 13 residues. The germline gives CDR1 SGHTA, CDR2 FQGNSA. The CDR3 reads CASSPRNDNEQFF. CDR3 bases: TGTGCCAGCAGCCCTAGGAACGACAATGAGCAGTTCTTC.

This sequence joins TRBV28 and TRBJ1-3, with D maybe TRBD1 (5 bases). Trimming took off 6 bases at V and 0 bases at J, with 24 bases between the two ends. Germline V gives CDR1 MDHEN, CDR2 SYDVKM. The CDR3 extends over 19 amino acids. In nucleotides, the CDR3 is TGTGCCAGCAGAAACGTTGACAGCCGGCCTCTTATCTCTGGAAACACCATATATTTT. Protein product: CASRNVDSRPLISGNTIYF.

The sample holds many counts of this clonotype. The chain combines TRBV14 with TRBJ2-5; 8 bases align to TRBD1. The germline V gene encodes CDR1 SGHDN and CDR2 FVKESK. Trimming removed 1 base from V and 10 bases from J; junction bases left unmatched: 5. The CDR3 has 13 residues. The CDR3 protein is CASSQGWGTGQYF. The CDR3 DNA reads TGTGCCAGCAGCCAAGGATGGGGGACAGGCCAGTACTTC.

This clonotype was seen many times. The gene calls are TRBV5-1 and TRBJ1-1; the D is unclear. The V gene's germline CDR1 is SGHRS and CDR2 YFSETQ. The CDR3 sequence is 13 residues long. The V and J ends lost 0 bases and 1 base respectively, with 4 bases between them. For the CDR3, the DNA is TGCGCCAGCAGCTTGGGGGCGAACACTGAAGCTTTCTTT. Residues: CASSLGANTEAFF.

This clonotype was picked up many times. The gene calls are TRBV20-1 and TRBJ2-7; 11 positions agree with TRBD2. This CDR3 comprises 13 residues. With 3 bases clipped from V and 2 bases from J, the junction kept 0 bases outside the gene matches. Germline CDR1 and CDR2: DFQATT and SNEGSKA (reference sequence). This CDR3 reads CSASSGRAYEQYF. For the CDR3, the DNA is TGCAGTGCTAGTAGCGGGAGGGCCTACGAGCAGTACTTC.

Only a few counts were recorded for this clonotype. The chain couples TRBV27 to TRBJ2-3, with a tentative D call TRBD2 (6 bases). CDR1 and CDR2 (germline): MNHEY, SMNVEV (reference sequence). CDR3 length: 16 amino acids. The V end was cut by 5 bases, the J end by 4 bases, with 19 bases between. The DNA of the CDR3 is TGTGCCAGCAGTCACCACACGCGGGGTACCCCAGATACGCAGTATTTT. Translation: CASSHHTRGTPDTQYF.

The V and J genes are TRBV9 and TRBJ2-1; 13 bases are shared with TRBD2. The V and J ends lost 4 bases and 5 bases, in that order; junction bases with no gene match: 6. In germline, CDR1 is SGDLS, CDR2 YYNGEE. The CDR3 length is 16 residues. In DNA, the CDR3 is TGTGCCAGCAGCTCCGGACTAGCGGGGGCCGACAATGAGCAGTTCTTC. Its translation: CASSSGLAGADNEQFF.

This clonotype was found many times. The J gene is TRBJ2-1, the V gene TRBV19; perhaps TRBD1 as D (6 bases). The V gene lost 4 bases and the J gene lost 0 bases, with 13 bases spanning the gap. The CDR3 spans 16 residues. CDR1 is LNHDA, CDR2 SQIVND, per germline (reference sequence). CDR3: CASSKVQGSSYNEQFF. The DNA for the CDR3 is TGTGCCAGTAGTAAAGTTCAGGGGAGCTCCTACAATGAGCAGTTCTTC.

This clonotype came up many times. The chain has TRBV18 and TRBJ2-7; TRBD2 might be the D (5 bases). V lost 1 base, J lost 0 bases, and 10 bases lay in between. The CDR3 sequence is 15 residues long. CDR1 is KGHSH, CDR2 LQKENI, per germline. Written as DNA, the CDR3 is TGTGCCAGCTCACCACGCGCTAGCACCTCCTACGAGCAGTACTTC. Protein: CASSPRASTSYEQYF.

J is TRBJ2-1 and V is TRBV24-1, with 9 positions matching TRBD2. This CDR3 has 19 amino acids. J was trimmed by 8 bases and V by 1 base; bases with no gene match: 17. Germline CDR1 and CDR2: KGHDR and SFDVKD. The chain's CDR3 is CATSDFRQAGLAGEDEQFF. The CDR3 DNA is TGTGCCACCAGTGATTTCCGGCAGGCCGGGTTAGCGGGAGAGGATGAGCAGTTCTTC.

This clonotype was detected ten times or more. The chain is built from TRBV5-4 and TRBJ1-5; D remains unclear. The V gene's germline CDR1 is SGHNT and CDR2 YYREEE (reference sequence). The V end lost 1 base, the J end lost 0 bases, and 17 bases lay between the germline ends. The CDR3 loop spans 18 amino acids. CDR3 nucleotides: TGTGCCAGCAGCTTGTGGGTGCAGGAAAACTATAGCAATCAGCCCCAGCATTTT. Its translation is CASSLWVQENYSNQPQHF.

In this sample, this clonotype turned up many times. The chain combines TRBV7-2 with TRBJ2-6; no reliable D call. Germline V gene lookup returns CDR1 SGHTA and CDR2 FQGNSA. This CDR3 comprises 16 residues. Trimming cost V 4 bases and J 0 bases, with 10 bases left between them. CDR3 protein: CASSSRPSSGANVLTF. CDR3 sequence (DNA): TGTGCCAGCAGCTCCCGACCGAGCTCTGGGGCCAACGTCCTGACTTTC.

With respect to this clonotype: Just one base apart from a much larger clone, this may be a read error. J is TRBJ2-7 and V is TRBV13, with D possibly called TRBD1 or TRBD2 (6 bases each). V lost 11 bases, J lost 3 bases, and 20 bases lay in between. The CDR3 length is 14 residues. CDR1 PRHDT and CDR2 FYEKMQ come from the germline V gene (reference sequence). The CDR3 here is CAGKTAGQDYEQYF. The CDR3 DNA reads TGTGCCGGCAAGACCGCGGGACAAGACTACGAGCAGTACTTC.

This clonotype came up many times. V and J are TRBV11-3 and TRBJ2-5; 7 bases are shared with TRBD1. CDR1 SGHNT and CDR2 YENEEA come from the germline V gene. J gave up 4 bases and V 5 bases, and 10 bases lay outside the gene matches. The CDR3 covers 15 residues. CDR3 loop: CASSLGQGEGETQYF. The CDR3 nucleotides are TGTGCCAGCAGCCTCGGGCAGGGGGAAGGAGAGACCCAGTACTTC.

This clonotype was observed at least ten times. The rearrangement joins TRBV6-2 or TRBV6-3 to TRBJ2-5, with D maybe TRBD2 (5 bases). Germline CDR1 reads MNHEY; CDR2 reads SVGEGT. The CDR3 has 15 residues. Trimming removed 7 bases from V and 2 bases from J, with 17 bases in between. The CDR3 nucleotides are TGTGCCAGCACCGGGGTGTATATCTTACAAGAGACCCAGTACTTC. This gives the protein CASTGVYILQETQYF.

V and J are TRBV12-3 or TRBV12-4 and TRBJ2-1, with 9 nucleotides matching TRBD1. V dropped 7 bases and J dropped 7; count of bases not matched to a gene: 8. The CDR3 has 14 residues. The CDR3, as DNA: TGTGCCAGCAAGGGGACAGGGAAGGGGAATGAGCAGTTCTTC. The encoded protein is CASKGTGKGNEQFF.

This clonotype was seen a few times. The chain combines TRBV6-6 with TRBJ2-3, with 12 nucleotides matching TRBD2. Losses at the gene ends were 6 bases for V and 0 bases for J; bases not matched to a gene: 7. Germline values: CDR1 MNHNY, CDR2 SVGAGI (reference sequence). There are 17 residues in the CDR3. Here the CDR3 reads CASRIGLAGMSTDTQYF. In DNA, the CDR3 is TGTGCCAGCAGAATAGGACTAGCGGGGATGAGCACAGATACGCAGTATTTT.

This clonotype was observed many times. This rearrangement joins TRBV7-9 to TRBJ1-1; unclear D gene. This CDR3 spans 13 amino acids. Germline assignment: CDR1 SEHNR and CDR2 FQNEAQ (reference sequence). Deletions cut 1 base from V and 6 bases from J, with 9 bases between. The CDR3 spells CASSLVGVPEAFF. The CDR3 DNA reads TGTGCCAGCAGCTTAGTCGGGGTACCTGAAGCTTTCTTT.

The chain carries TRBV5-1 and TRBJ2-1; D is perhaps TRBD1 (6 bases). From germline, CDR1 is SGHRS and CDR2 YFSETQ. The CDR3 covers 16 residues. Trimming removed 0 bases at V and 0 bases at J, with 10 bases between. CDR3: CASSLATGSSYNEQFF. The CDR3 DNA is TGCGCCAGCAGCTTGGCAACAGGGAGCTCCTACAATGAGCAGTTCTTC.

The chain recombines TRBV12-3 or TRBV12-4 with TRBJ2-1; 10 nucleotides line up with TRBD1. The trim removed 6 bases at V and 15 bases at J, leaving 20 bases unmatched. CDR3 length: 16 residues. CDR3 sequence: CASRGTGVGRESEVFF. In DNA, the CDR3 is TGTGCCAGCAGGGGGACAGGGGTGGGTCGGGAGTCCGAGGTGTTCTTC.

The chain combines TRBV6-2 or TRBV6-3 with TRBJ1-1; 9 bases agree with TRBD1. This CDR3 is built from 14 residues. The germline V gene encodes CDR1 MNHEY and CDR2 SVGEGT. The J segment lost 3 bases and the V segment lost 5 bases, leaving 4 bases of the junction unmatched. The CDR3 DNA reads TGTGCCAGCAGTACCAGACAGGGGGACACTGAAGCTTTCTTT. As protein: CASSTRQGDTEAFF.

Concerning this clonotype: The likely explanation is a read error, given a far larger clone one base away. The rearrangement uses TRBV24-1 and TRBJ2-2, with D perhaps given as TRBD1 or TRBD2 (5 bases each). This CDR3 has 13 amino acids. Germline assignment: CDR1 KGHDR and CDR2 SFDVKD. This CDR3 is CASRRQSTGKLFF. The CDR3 DNA sequence: TGTGCCAGTCGTAGACAGAGCACCGGGAAGCTGTTTTTT.